The clone carrying this T cell receptor (beta chain) was counted between two and nine times. Its cognate antigen is unknown. Sequencing was done on patients that had shown CD8+CD57+ cell expansion by flow cytometry. Severe acquired aplastic anemia was the diagnosis recorded for all patients. Untreated patients provided the blood samples, with no therapy given before sampling. The sample belongs to a study of CD8+CD57+ T cells in acquired aplastic anemia. Study information: An average of 3.2 ug of DNA was obtained from sorted CD4+ and CD8+ cells. Study-level points and caveats: No significant difference in CD8+ Simpson's diversity was found between patients and controls.

Trimming at V came to 0 bases and at J to 3 bases, leaving 1 base not matched to a gene. This CDR3 is built from 15 residues. Profiles of TCR beta VDJ and CDR3 were generated from a genomic DNA template. From the reads, TCRdb called clonotypes with MiXCR, one entry per CDR3 protein. The data show a few hundred thousand distinct CDR3 sequences, 56% seen once. This sequence joins TRBV12-3 or TRBV12-4 and TRBJ2-3, with 9 bases that match TRBD2. Sequenced material: sorted CD4+, CD8+, or CD8+CD57+ T cells (not recorded which) from PBMCs. The TCR was taken from a human donor with aplastic anemia. The CDR3 DNA follows: TGTGCCAGCAGTTTAGCTAGCGGGGGAACAGATACGCAGTATTTT. It specifies CASSLASGGTDTQYF.